Listed below are T cell receptor beta chains from one sample, sequenced in a study of blood T cell repertoires in COVID-19. The assay was immunoSEQ multiplex PCR, and TCRdb's table has in-frame clones only and misses some. Of around 180,000 clones listed, more than 85% are singletons. The material sequenced was peripheral blood. These receptors were collected from a man between 65 and 80 years old with active or convalescent COVID-19. The CDR3 runs from the conserved cysteine through the conserved F or W. A D gene is named only where the DNA matches it firmly. Size is stated for part of the rows, as once, few or many counts, or as a class when the clone is expanded.

v_call	clone_size	j_call	d_call	cdr3_nt	cdr3_aa
TRBV6-5	-	TRBJ2-1	-	TGTGCCAGCAGTCCGACAAGTCAGGCAGAGCAGTTCTTC	CASSPTSQAEQFF
TRBV18	-	TRBJ2-5	TRBD1	TGTGCCAGCTCACCACAGGGGGCAGCCCAAGAGACCCAGTACTTC	CASSPQGAAQETQYF
TRBV28	-	TRBJ2-3	TRBD2	TGTGCCGTTGGAAGGGGTAGCGGGAGATCAGATACGCAGTATTTT	CAVGRGSGRSDTQYF
TRBV9	-	TRBJ2-1	TRBD2	TGTGCCAGCAGCGTAAATCTAGCGGGAGGCCATGAGCAGTTCTTC	CASSVNLAGGHEQFF
TRBV6-6	-	TRBJ1-2	-	TGTGCCAGCCTTTTAGGGGCTAACTATGGCTACACCTTC	CASLLGANYGYTF
TRBV7-2	-	TRBJ2-7	TRBD2	TGTGCCAGCAGCTTAATTCTAGCGGTACCCCGCGGTGGGCAGTACTTC	CASSLILAVPRGGQYF
TRBV25-1	-	TRBJ1-1	-	TGTGCCAGCAGGGACTCAGGCGGAAACACTGAAGCTTTCTTT	CASRDSGGNTEAFF
TRBV7-2	-	TRBJ2-7	-	TGTGCCAGCAGCTTAGCGCTCGGTAACTACGAGCAGTACTTC	CASSLALGNYEQYF
TRBV5-1	few	TRBJ1-1	TRBD1	TGCGCCAGCAGCATCGGACAGGACCGGAACACTGAAGCTTTCTTT	CASSIGQDRNTEAFF
TRBV5-8	-	TRBJ2-2	-	TGTGCCAGCAGCGGGCGGGCAAACACCGGGGAGCTGTTTTTT	CASSGRANTGELFF
TRBV5-1	-	TRBJ1-1	TRBD1	TGCGCCAGCAGCCAGACAGGGGGGAATATGAACACTGAAGCTTTCTTT	CASSQTGGNMNTEAFF
TRBV28	-	TRBJ1-3	-	-	CASSFQVSGNTIYF
TRBV6-5	few	TRBJ2-6	-	TGTGCCAGCAGTCTTCAGGGGTCTGGGGCCAACGTCCTGACTTTC	CASSLQGSGANVLTF
TRBV30	-	TRBJ2-5	-	TGTGCCTGGAATCAGGGGTTGGAGACCCAGTACTTC	CAWNQGLETQYF
TRBV28	-	TRBJ1-6	-	TGTGCCAGCAGTCTGCTAGGGGGAAGTGTCGGTTCACCCCTCCACTTT	CASSLLGGSVGSPLHF
TRBV4-3	-	TRBJ1-5	-	TGCGCCAGCAGCCAAGAGGTCCATCAGGGTTTTCAGCCCCAGCATTTT	CASSQEVHQGFQPQHF
TRBV18	-	TRBJ2-6	TRBD1	TGTGCCAGCTCACCAAGGGGACAGGGACCCGCTGGGGCCAACGTCCTGACTTTC	CASSPRGQGPAGANVLTF
TRBV11-2	-	TRBJ2-3	TRBD2	TGTGCCAGCAGCCAGAGGACTAGCGGCTACACAGATACGCAGTATTTT	CASSQRTSGYTDTQYF
TRBV3-1/TRBV3-2	-	TRBJ2-2	TRBD2	TGTGCCAGCAGCCTAACTGCAGGGAGGGACACCGGGGAGCTGTTTTTT	CASSLTAGRDTGELFF
TRBV28	-	TRBJ2-5	-	TGTGCCAGCAGTTTCGGGGACCAAGAGACCCAGTACTTC	CASSFGDQETQYF
TRBV5-6	few	TRBJ2-1	-	TGTGCTTCAGAGTGGGGGCCCTACAATGAGCAGTTCTTC	CASEWGPYNEQFF
TRBV27	-	TRBJ2-1	TRBD2	TGTGCCAGCAGTGCCGGGACTAGCGGGAACTTTTACAATGAGCAGTTCTTC	CASSAGTSGNFYNEQFF
TRBV4-3	-	TRBJ2-3	-	TGCGCCAGCAGCCTGGGGAGCAGTGCTAGCACAGATACGCAGTATTTT	CASSLGSSASTDTQYF
TRBV6-5	-	TRBJ2-1	TRBD2	TGTGCCAGCAGTTCACTAAGCGGGAGAGGGTATAGTGAGCAGTTCTTC	CASSSLSGRGYSEQFF
TRBV2	-	TRBJ1-1	-	TGTGCCAGCAGTTACAGGGTTTTGGGCACTGAAGCTTTCTTT	CASSYRVLGTEAFF
TRBV3-1/TRBV3-2	-	TRBJ2-7	-	TGTGCCAGCAGCCATCGAAGCTACGGCTACGAGCAGTACTTC	CASSHRSYGYEQYF
TRBV9	-	TRBJ1-1	-	TGTGCCAGCAACAGGGAGGGGAATACTGAAGCTTTCTTT	CASNREGNTEAFF
TRBV19	few	TRBJ1-1	TRBD1	TGTGCCAGTAACCAACCCCGGGACAGCCAGCTTATGAACACTGAAGCTTTCTTT	CASNQPRDSQLMNTEAFF
TRBV28	-	TRBJ1-4	-	TGTGCCAGCAGTGAACGAGCGGGGCGGGGTGAAAAACTGTTTTTT	CASSERAGRGEKLFF